This entry lists 28 T cell receptor beta chains sequenced from one sample in a study of T cells in Graves' hyperthyroidism and ophthalmopathy. There were TCR beta CDR3 regions amplified from RNA transcripts. In the first-round RT-PCR of the TCR CDR3, the HTBI primer set was used. TCRdb processed the multiplex PCR reads anew with MiXCR; each CDR3 protein has one entry. Here the sample spans 600,000 or so distinct CDR3 sequences, 14% being singletons. The sequenced sample consisted of blood. These TCRs come from a young woman with Graves' ophthalmopathy.

The rearrangement joins TRBV4-2 to TRBJ1-1, with 8 bases identical to TRBD1. In germline, CDR1 is LGHNA, CDR2 YNFKEQ. This CDR3 region has 15 residues. With V trimmed by 2 bases and J by 5 bases, 7 bases remained unmatched. The CDR3 here is CASSQMDRDGTEAFF. Written as DNA, the CDR3 is TGTGCCAGCAGCCAAATGGACAGGGACGGAACTGAAGCTTTCTTT.

The chain uses TRBV29-1 and TRBJ1-1; D gene ambiguous. The CDR3 has 13 amino acids. V was clipped by 6 bases and J by 1 base, with 12 bases between them. The germline gives CDR1 SQVTM, CDR2 ANQGSEA. The CDR3 bases are TGCAGCGTCGCCTGGGGATGGAACACTGAAGCTTTCTTT. Its translation: CSVAWGWNTEAFF.

The table lists this clonotype with many counts. This chain connects TRBV9 to TRBJ2-1; 10 nucleotides align to TRBD2. J gave up 4 bases and V 3 bases, and 7 bases lay outside the gene matches. CDR1 and CDR2 from the germline V gene are SGDLS and YYNGEE. The CDR3 totals 16 residues. The CDR3 region has the DNA TGTGCCAGCAGCGGGAAAGGACTAGCGGTTTACAATGAGCAGTTCTTC. Amino acids: CASSGKGLAVYNEQFF.

The chain combines TRBV5-1 with TRBJ1-3, with unresolved D. V shed 4 bases and J shed 0 bases, with 8 bases lying between them. Germline values: CDR1 SGHRS, CDR2 YFSETQ. This CDR3 has 14 residues. CDR3 residues: CASSSSDSGNTIYF. The DNA of the CDR3 is TGCGCCAGCAGCAGTTCGGACTCTGGAAACACCATATATTTT.

The chain has TRBV28 and TRBJ1-5; 9 bases line up with TRBD1. The ends lost 11 bases at V and 1 base at J; junction bases unmatched: 21. The CDR3 is 19 amino acids. CDR1 MDHEN and CDR2 SYDVKM come from the germline V gene. CDR3 DNA: TGTGCCGTCAAAGGGCACGCGAACACAGGGGGCGTGAGCAATCAGCCCCAGCATTTT. Its translation is CAVKGHANTGGVSNQPQHF.

This clonotype has a count of ten or more. The chain couples TRBV28 to TRBJ2-1, with TRBD2 matching over 9 bases. Unmatched junction bases numbered 18, after V lost 6 bases and J lost 0 bases. The CDR3 extends over 20 amino acids. Germline CDR1 MDHEN, CDR2 SYDVKM. CDR3 in DNA: TGTGCCAGCAGCCGCCTGTCCCTAGCGGGAAAGGTAGGCTCCTACAATGAGCAGTTCTTC. This gives the protein CASSRLSLAGKVGSYNEQFF.

This clonotype occurred a few times. V usage is TRBV13 and J usage is TRBJ2-1, with TRBD2 as a possible D gene (6 bases). Trimming took 1 base from V and 12 from J, leaving 25 bases between them. CDR3 size: 17 residues. Germline V lookup: CDR1 PRHDT, CDR2 FYEKMQ (reference sequence). In nucleotides, the CDR3 is TGTGCCAGCAGCTTAGTTGGATGGGGCGGGAATGGATTAGGGCAGTTCTTC. This encodes CASSLVGWGGNGLGQFF.

The chain joins TRBV9 to TRBJ2-7; 11 bases fit TRBD2. This CDR3 contains 15 residues. V lost 4 bases to trimming and J lost 5 bases; unmatched junction nucleotides: 8. Per the germline V gene, CDR1 is SGDLS and CDR2 is YYNGEE. The CDR3 DNA sequence: TGTGCCAGCAGCCTAACTAGCGGGAGTATTGACGAGCAGTACTTC. Amino acid sequence: CASSLTSGSIDEQYF.

V and J are TRBV27 and TRBJ2-5; the D gene is possibly TRBD2 (6 bases). Looked up from germline, CDR1 is MNHEY and CDR2 is SMNVEV (reference sequence). The V gene lost 6 bases and the J gene lost 5 bases, with 22 bases spanning the gap. The CDR3 is 16 amino acids. Here the CDR3 reads CASSPSWGEVWETQYF. The CDR3 nucleotides read TGTGCCAGCAGCCCTTCGTGGGGGGAGGTTTGGGAGACCCAGTACTTC.

This clonotype was seen at least ten times. The chain is built from TRBV12-3 or TRBV12-4 and TRBJ1-1, with a tentative D call TRBD1 (5 bases). This CDR3 is 14 amino acids long. V dropped 6 bases and J dropped 4 bases, with 15 bases sitting between them. The CDR3 DNA follows: TGTGCCAGCAGCCCTCACGACAGAACCACTGAAGCTTTCTTT. This sequence encodes CASSPHDRTTEAFF.

This clonotype was seen repeatedly, ten times or more. Mismatch with germline at one junction end may stem from a read error. The chain employs TRBV5-1 and TRBJ1-5, with 11 bases fitting TRBD1. The CDR3 runs 14 residues. Germline-derived CDR1 and CDR2 are SGHRS and YFSETQ. The CDR3 here is CASSPGQGGQPQHF. CDR3 nucleotides: TGTGCCAGTAGTCCGGGACAGGGGGGACAGCCCCAGCATTTT.

This clonotype was seen many times. The rearrangement uses TRBV24-1 and TRBJ2-7; 11 nucleotides align to TRBD1. This CDR3 is 15 amino acids long. From germline, CDR1 is KGHDR and CDR2 SFDVKD. V was pared by 2 bases and J by 4 bases, with 3 bases of the junction left unmatched. This CDR3 is CATSDSDRGPYEQYF. The CDR3 bases are TGTGCCACCAGTGATTCGGACAGGGGGCCTTACGAGCAGTACTTC.

Many counts were recorded for this clonotype. The V call is TRBV7-8, the J call TRBJ1-1, with a weak D call TRBD1 (6 bases). CDR1 is SGHVS and CDR2 is FQNEAQ in the germline V gene. The CDR3 length is 15 residues. Trimming stripped 1 base from V and 4 bases from J, with 13 bases between. In DNA, the CDR3 is TGTGCCAGCAGCTTAGGGGGGACACTCGTCACTGAAGCTTTCTTT. The encoded protein is CASSLGGTLVTEAFF.

Ten or more counts support this clonotype. The chain combines TRBV19 with TRBJ1-1; D gene uncertain. CDR1 is LNHDA and CDR2 is SQIVND in the germline V gene (reference sequence). This CDR3 contains 15 residues. Between the trimmed V and J ends, which lost 4 bases and 1 base, there was a span of 13 bases. The CDR3 loop is CASSTLANGNTEAFF. The CDR3 coding sequence is TGTGCCAGTAGTACTTTAGCCAACGGGAACACTGAAGCTTTCTTT.

At least ten counts were recorded for this clonotype. The chain is built from TRBV7-8 and TRBJ1-1; 9 bases line up with TRBD1. The V and J ends lost 2 bases and 7 bases, in that order; junction bases with no gene match: 8. The CDR3 runs to 15 residues. CDR1 is SGHVS and CDR2 is FQNEAQ in the germline V gene. The CDR3 sequence is CASSLTGTGSIEAFF. In DNA form, the CDR3 reads TGTGCCAGCAGCTTAACCGGGACAGGGAGTATTGAAGCTTTCTTT.

This clonotype was picked up many times. The rearrangement links TRBV7-8 to TRBJ2-7, with TRBD2 identical over 7 bases. Per the germline V gene, CDR1 is SGHVS and CDR2 is FQNEAQ. The CDR3 length is 14 residues. The junction had 2 bases not matched to a gene; V was cut back by 0 bases and J by 3 bases. This chain's CDR3 is CASSLASSGYEQYF. In nucleotides, the CDR3 is TGTGCCAGCAGCTTAGCTTCTAGCGGCTACGAGCAGTACTTC.

V and J are TRBV28 and TRBJ1-6; 9 nucleotides match TRBD1. The CDR3 runs 14 residues. V trimming: 5 bases; J trimming: 9 bases; junction bases outside the gene matches: 5. Germline-derived CDR1 and CDR2 are MDHEN and SYDVKM. For the CDR3, the DNA is TGTGCCAGCAGTCCGACAGGGGGTTTTTCACCCCTCCACTTT. Protein sequence: CASSPTGGFSPLHF.

V is TRBV7-2 and J is TRBJ1-5, with D possibly matching TRBD1 (5 bases). Germline V gene sequence: CDR1 SGHTA, CDR2 FQGNSA. This CDR3 has 14 amino acids. Trimming removed 4 bases from V and 7 bases from J, with 14 bases in between. The CDR3 DNA reads TGTGCCAGCAGCTATTACAGGCAGGAGCAGCCCCAGCATTTT. Translation gives CASSYYRQEQPQHF.

This clonotype came up many times. The V and J genes are TRBV5-1 and TRBJ2-3, with a weak D call TRBD1 (7 bases). The CDR3 contains 15 residues. The germline V gene encodes CDR1 SGHRS and CDR2 YFSETQ. V lost 4 bases, J lost 2 bases, and 14 bases lay in between. The CDR3 here is CASSSAGQSTDTQYF. The CDR3 DNA reads TGCGCCAGCAGCAGCGCGGGACAGTCCACAGATACGCAGTATTTT. Variable domain in full (rest from reference TRBV5-1 and TRBJ2-3): KAGVTQTPRYLIKTRGQQVTLSCSPISGHRSVSWYQQTPGQGLQFLFEYFSETQRNKGNFPGRFSGRQFSNSRSEMNVSTLELGDSALYLCASSSAGQSTDTQYFGPGTRLTVL.

On this clonotype itself: This may come from a read error, since a much larger clone is one base off. The rearrangement joins TRBV19 to TRBJ2-7; 10 bases are shared with TRBD2. Germline V gene data show CDR1 as LNHDA and CDR2 as SQIVND (reference sequence). This CDR3 contains 14 residues. CDR3 amino acids: CASRASGSSYGQYF. The DNA of the CDR3 is TGTGCCAGTAGAGCTAGCGGGAGCTCCTACGGGCAGTACTTC.

This clonotype was found many times. This rearrangement joins TRBV7-6 to TRBJ1-1, with TRBD1 identical over 8 bases. This CDR3 region has 16 residues. In germline, CDR1 is SGHVS, CDR2 FNYEAQ. With V trimmed by 1 base and J by 0 bases, 4 bases remained unmatched. The CDR3 spells CASSLDRDRLNTEAFF. The CDR3 nucleotides read TGTGCCAGCAGCTTAGACCGGGACAGGCTGAACACTGAAGCTTTCTTT. Supplemented by reference TRBV7-6 and TRBJ1-1, the full variable domain reads GAGVSQSPRYKVTKRGQDVALRCDPISGHVSLYWYRQALGQGPEFLTYFNYEAQQDKSGLPNDRFSAERPEGSISTLTIQRTEQRDSAMYRCASSLDRDRLNTEAFFGQGTRLTVV.

The chain is built from TRBV5-8 and TRBJ1-2; D is ambiguous. This CDR3 is 15 amino acids long. The V end was cut by 4 bases, the J end by 4 bases, with 17 bases between. Germline V gene lookup returns CDR1 SGHTS and CDR2 YDEGEE. The CDR3 DNA is TGTGCCAGCAGCCCCCGGACGGAGTGGGGCTATGGCTACACCTTC. Encoded protein: CASSPRTEWGYGYTF.

Points on this clonotype: The junction does not match germline at one end; this may be a read error. This chain connects TRBV7-2 to TRBJ2-3, with D perhaps matching TRBD2 (5 bases). Germline CDR1 reads SGHTA; CDR2 reads FQGNSA. The CDR3 has 13 amino acids. CDR3 DNA: TGTGCCAGCAGCTTGTCGGGAACGTTAGGCTCAGACTTT. Translation: CASSLSGTLGSDF.

The CDR3 loop is CSARRGNNQETQYF. DNA for the CDR3: TGCAGTGCGCGGCGGGGCAATAACCAAGAGACCCAGTACTTC. The genes are TRBV20-1 and TRBJ2-5; D is possibly TRBD2 (6 bases). From germline, CDR1 is DFQATT and CDR2 SNEGSKA (reference sequence). The CDR3 runs 14 residues. Trimming removed 6 bases from V and 0 bases from J, with 14 bases in between.

The V gene is TRBV3-1, the J gene TRBJ1-6; tentative D call: TRBD1 (6 bases). The V and J ends lost 1 base and 10 bases respectively, with 14 bases between them. The CDR3 sequence is 15 residues long. Germline CDR1 is LGHDT and CDR2 is YNNKEL (reference sequence). CDR3 loop: CASSQVSGGSSPLHF. Here the CDR3 DNA reads TGTGCCAGCAGCCAAGTGTCTGGGGGCTCCTCACCCCTCCACTTT.

This clonotype was seen repeatedly, ten times or more. The CDR3 DNA is TGTGCCAGCAGCCCGGGGGAAAACACAGATACGCAGTATTTT. Translation gives CASSPGENTDTQYF. The chain links TRBV7-6 to TRBJ2-3, with TRBD2 as a possible D gene (6 bases). Trimming took 5 bases from V and 2 from J, leaving 11 bases between them. This CDR3 is 14 amino acids long. Germline-derived CDR1 and CDR2 are SGHVS and FNYEAQ.

The chain combines TRBV7-2 with TRBJ2-7; 12 nucleotides line up with TRBD2. The CDR3 contains 17 residues. The V gene's germline CDR1 is SGHTA and CDR2 FQGNSA. J gave up 3 bases and V 1 base, and 7 bases lay outside the gene matches. CDR3 residues: CASSLGRGTSGFYEQYF. The CDR3 DNA reads as TGTGCCAGCAGCTTAGGAAGGGGGACTAGCGGGTTCTACGAGCAGTACTTC.

This clonotype was found a few times. The CDR3 loop is CASSQLRVSETQYF. CDR3 in DNA: TGTGCCAGCAGCCAACTGAGGGTTTCGGAGACCCAGTACTTC. V usage is TRBV3-1 and J usage is TRBJ2-5, with D perhaps matching TRBD2 (5 bases). This CDR3 is 14 amino acids long. Germline V gene data show CDR1 as LGHDT and CDR2 as YNNKEL (reference sequence). Trimming left V 2 bases short and J 5 bases short, with 12 bases between.